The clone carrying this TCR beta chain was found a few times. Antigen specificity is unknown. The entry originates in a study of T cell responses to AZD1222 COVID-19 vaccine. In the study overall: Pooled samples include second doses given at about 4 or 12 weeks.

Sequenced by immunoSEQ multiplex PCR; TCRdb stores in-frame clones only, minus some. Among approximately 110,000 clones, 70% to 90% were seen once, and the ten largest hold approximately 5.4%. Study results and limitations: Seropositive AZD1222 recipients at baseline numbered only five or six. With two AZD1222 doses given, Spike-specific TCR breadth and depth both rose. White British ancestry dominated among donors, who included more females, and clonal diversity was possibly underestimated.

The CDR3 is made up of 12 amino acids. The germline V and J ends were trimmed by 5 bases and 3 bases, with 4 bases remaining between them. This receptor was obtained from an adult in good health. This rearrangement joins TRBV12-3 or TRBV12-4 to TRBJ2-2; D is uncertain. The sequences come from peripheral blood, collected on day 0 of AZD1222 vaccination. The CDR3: CASSQYTGELFF. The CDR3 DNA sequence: TGTGCCAGCAGTCAGTACACCGGGGAGCTGTTTTTT.